Below are 31 T cell receptor beta chains sequenced from a single sample in a study of T-cell memory formation after mild COVID-19. One entry per CDR3 protein, called by TCRdb with MiXCR from the 5' RACE reads. The sample contains about 120,000 distinct CDR3 sequences, more than 15% of which appear only once. Material for sequencing was PBMCs or a T cell subset sorted from them (not recorded which). All receptors come from an adult woman who had mild COVID-19 (a few samples of this study predate the infection). Cell type and time point are not known.

The CDR3 nucleotides read TGTGCCAGCAGCCCCCCGGCCCCTGGCCCCCCTGGAAACACCATATATTTT. Its translation is CASSPPAPGPPGNTIYF. V gene TRBV7-9 combines with J gene TRBJ1-3, with D hard to call. Trimming shortened V by 5 bases and J by 2 bases, and 19 bases separated the two germline ends. Looked up from germline, CDR1 is SEHNR and CDR2 is FQNEAQ (reference sequence). The CDR3 has 17 amino acids.

The V call is TRBV3-1, the J call TRBJ2-5, with unresolved D. Germline CDR1 and CDR2: LGHDT and YNNKEL (reference sequence). V lost 1 base and J lost 5, with 20 bases in between. The CDR3 is 17 residues long. The CDR3 DNA sequence: TGTGCCAGCAGCCAAGTTTCTCCGGACGGGTCCCTGGAGACCCAGTACTTC. It is translated as CASSQVSPDGSLETQYF.

This clonotype was seen more than once but under ten times. This chain joins TRBV6-5 and TRBJ2-7; D remains unclear. The CDR3 covers 17 residues. V lost 0 bases and J 2 bases, leaving 17 bases between the germline ends. Germline V gives CDR1 MNHEY, CDR2 SVGAGI. CDR3 residues: CASSYSFYITEPYEQYF. The CDR3 bases are TGTGCCAGCAGTTACTCGTTCTACATCACCGAGCCCTACGAGCAGTACTTC.

Written as DNA, the CDR3 is TGCGCCAGCAGCTTGGAGATCTACTACGAGCAGTACTTC. This encodes CASSLEIYYEQYF. This rearrangement joins TRBV5-1 to TRBJ2-7, with D hard to call. The germline V gene encodes CDR1 SGHRS and CDR2 YFSETQ. The length of the CDR3 is 13 residues. With 0 bases removed from V and 3 bases from J, the gap between germline ends came to 7 bases.

The chain employs TRBV30 and TRBJ1-2; D is perhaps TRBD1 (5 bases). The CDR3 totals 13 residues. The V and J ends lost 5 bases and 0 bases respectively, with 10 bases between them. The germline V gene encodes CDR1 GTSNPN and CDR2 SVGIG (reference sequence). CDR3 in DNA: TGTGCCTGGGAAAGGACAACTAACTATGGCTACACCTTC. It specifies CAWERTTNYGYTF.

This clonotype was picked up a small number of times. The chain has TRBV7-9 and TRBJ1-1; tentative D call: TRBD1 (6 bases). This CDR3 comprises 14 residues. CDR1 and CDR2 (germline): SEHNR, FQNEAQ (reference sequence). The germline V and J ends were trimmed by 7 bases and 0 bases, with 12 bases remaining between them. CDR3 residues: CASKGGYMNTEAFF. CDR3 DNA: TGTGCCAGCAAGGGGGGGTACATGAACACTGAAGCTTTCTTT.

Worth noting for this clonotype: The junction and the germline gene differ at one end; a read error may be behind it. The J gene is TRBJ2-1, the V gene TRBV27; perhaps TRBD2 as D (6 bases). Looked up from germline, CDR1 is MNHEY and CDR2 is SMNVEV (reference sequence). This CDR3 comprises 10 residues. This CDR3 reads CATERDSTVF. Here the CDR3 DNA reads TGTGCCACCGAACGGGACTCCACGGTCTTC.

This clonotype was seen only a few times. The rearrangement uses TRBV7-3 and TRBJ1-6; D not certain. V lost 1 base, J lost 9 bases, and 10 bases lay in between. Germline CDR1 and CDR2: SGHTA and FQGTGA. This CDR3 contains 14 residues. Here the CDR3 DNA reads TGTGCCAGCAGCTTAAGGGTGGTCGGTTCACCCCTCCACTTT. Translated: CASSLRVVGSPLHF.

There are a few counts of this clonotype. The chain recombines TRBV4-2 with TRBJ2-2; 9 bases are shared with TRBD1. Per germline, CDR1 LGHNA and CDR2 YNFKEQ. This CDR3 is 16 amino acids long. The junction had 9 bases not matched to a gene; V was cut back by 5 bases and J by 5 bases. CDR3 region: CASSGRQGERTGELFF. CDR3 in DNA: TGTGCCAGCAGCGGGAGACAGGGGGAAAGGACCGGGGAGCTGTTTTTT.

The chain combines TRBV12-3 or TRBV12-4 with TRBJ2-5, with TRBD2 matching 10 bases. CDR3 length: 15 residues. With V trimmed by 4 bases and J by 3 bases, 5 bases remained unmatched. The CDR3 region has the DNA TGTGCCAGCAGTTACCCGGGACTAGCGAAAGAGACCCAGTACTTC. Its protein product is CASSYPGLAKETQYF.

This clonotype has at least ten counts. The V call is TRBV6-5, the J call TRBJ2-5; a weak D match, TRBD2 (5 bases). The germline V gene encodes CDR1 MNHEY and CDR2 SVGAGI. V was trimmed by 5 bases and J by 0 bases, leaving 13 bases between them. This CDR3 is 15 amino acids long. The CDR3 sequence is CASSARGTNQETQYF. The CDR3 bases are TGTGCCAGCAGTGCCCGGGGTACCAACCAAGAGACCCAGTACTTC.

This clonotype was detected a few times. V usage is TRBV2 and J usage is TRBJ2-5; no clear D. Per the germline V gene, CDR1 is SNHLY and CDR2 is FYNNEI. This CDR3 comprises 13 residues. V was trimmed by 7 bases and J by 2 bases, leaving 11 bases between them. CDR3 nucleotides: TGTGCCAGCAATATACAGAAACAAGAGACCCAGTACTTC. This translates into CASNIQKQETQYF.

This clonotype was observed many times. The genes are TRBV6-4 and TRBJ2-1; 9 bases map to TRBD2. The trim removed 2 bases at V and 6 bases at J, leaving 2 bases unmatched. The CDR3 has 14 amino acids. Germline-derived CDR1 and CDR2 are MRHNA and SNTAGT. In DNA form, the CDR3 reads TGTGCCAGCAGTGACAGCGGGGGGACCAATGAGCAGTTCTTC. This translates into CASSDSGGTNEQFF.

This clonotype was seen at least ten times. The chain is built from TRBV7-9 and TRBJ2-6; D remains unclear. CDR3 length: 18 amino acids. The germline V and J ends were trimmed by 5 bases and 0 bases, with 17 bases remaining between them. Germline loops: CDR1 SEHNR, CDR2 FQNEAQ (reference sequence). The CDR3, as DNA: TGTGCCAGCAGCCAGATAGATAGGCTCGGCTCTGGGGCCAACGTCCTGACTTTC. It encodes CASSQIDRLGSGANVLTF. The entire variable domain, with the rest obtained from reference TRBV7-9 and TRBJ2-6, is as follows: DTGVSQNPRHKITKRGQNVTFRCDPISEHNRLYWYRQTLGQGPEFLTYFQNEAQLEKSRLLSDRFSAERPKGSFSTLEIQRTEQGDSAMYLCASSQIDRLGSGANVLTFGAGSRLTVL.

The chain uses TRBV4-3 and TRBJ2-2, with no clear D. The germline V gene encodes CDR1 LGHNA and CDR2 YSLEER. CDR3 size: 14 residues. V lost 6 bases and J lost 4, with 12 bases in between. For the CDR3, the DNA is TGCGCCAGCAGTCAACGCGTGTCCACCGGGGAGCTGTTTTTT. Translated, it gives CASSQRVSTGELFF.

A few counts support this clonotype. This chain joins TRBV6-5 and TRBJ2-2; tentatively, D is TRBD2 (6 bases). The germline gives CDR1 MNHEY, CDR2 SVGAGI. This CDR3 contains 15 residues. V was shortened by 4 bases and J by 5 bases, with 14 bases between the two germline ends. CDR3 sequence: CASSLQVEGTGELFF. The CDR3 region has the DNA TGTGCCAGCAGTTTACAGGTGGAGGGGACCGGGGAGCTGTTTTTT.

In its sample, this clonotype was seen a few times. V and J are TRBV30 and TRBJ2-3, with D possibly being TRBD2 (6 bases). Trimming took off 7 bases at V and 2 bases at J, with 19 bases between the two ends. The CDR3 has 15 amino acids. Germline V lookup: CDR1 GTSNPN, CDR2 SVGIG (reference sequence). DNA for the CDR3: TGTGCCTTATGGGTGGGGAGGAGTATCACAGATACGCAGTATTTT. Translating it yields CALWVGRSITDTQYF. The full variable domain, its missing parts supplied by reference TRBV30 and TRBJ2-3, is SQTIHQWPATLVQPVGSPLSLECTVEGTSNPNLYWYRQAAGRGLQLLFYSVGIGQISSEVPQNLSASRPQDRQFILSSKKLLLSDSGFYLCALWVGRSITDTQYFGPGTRLTVL.

The V gene is TRBV5-4, the J gene TRBJ1-1, with D unresolved. Germline assignment: CDR1 SGHNT and CDR2 YYREEE (reference sequence). The CDR3 is made up of 14 amino acids. The ends were cut back, 2 bases at V and 2 bases at J, with 10 bases in the middle. CDR3 residues: CASSLYGLNTEAFF. CDR3 bases: TGTGCCAGCAGCTTATACGGACTAAACACTGAAGCTTTCTTT.

The CDR3 DNA reads TGTGCCAGTAGCCTGGCTAGGAGGGTGGGGGAGCAGTTCTTC. Amino acids: CASSLARRVGEQFF. The chain is built from TRBV19 and TRBJ2-1; D is possibly TRBD2 (6 bases). The CDR3 consists of 14 residues. CDR1 is LNHDA, CDR2 SQIVND, per germline (reference sequence). Trimming cost V 6 bases and J 10 bases, with 19 bases left between them.

This clonotype has ten or more counts. The V call is TRBV4-1, the J call TRBJ2-7; D is perhaps TRBD1 (6 bases). CDR1 is MGHRA, CDR2 YSYEKL, per germline. The CDR3 is 16 amino acids. Trimming cost V 0 bases and J 0 bases, with 12 bases left between them. CDR3: CASSQDDRSGSYEQYF. DNA of the CDR3: TGCGCCAGCAGCCAAGACGACAGGAGTGGCTCCTACGAGCAGTACTTC.

The V and J genes are TRBV24-1 and TRBJ2-7; D is unclear. V lost 3 bases, J lost 2 bases, and 7 bases lay in between. CDR3 size: 13 residues. The germline V gene encodes CDR1 KGHDR and CDR2 SFDVKD. CDR3 amino acids: CATSDLLPYEQYF. The CDR3 bases are TGTGCCACCAGTGATCTCCTCCCCTACGAGCAGTACTTC.

Only a few counts were recorded for this clonotype. V gene TRBV6-6 combines with J gene TRBJ2-1; 16 nucleotides match TRBD2. Germline lookup yields CDR1 MNHNY and CDR2 SVGAGI (reference sequence). J was trimmed by 7 bases and V by 0 bases; bases with no gene match: 9. The CDR3 length is 19 residues. CDR3: CASSYSGLAGGPLGNEQFF. Here the CDR3 DNA reads TGTGCCAGCAGTTACTCGGGACTAGCGGGAGGGCCGTTGGGTAATGAGCAGTTCTTC.

This chain uses TRBV2 with TRBJ2-7; D might be TRBD2 (5 bases). V was cut by 1 base and J by 2 bases, with 18 bases left in between. Per the germline V gene, CDR1 is SNHLY and CDR2 is FYNNEI. This CDR3 region has 17 residues. In nucleotides, the CDR3 is TGTGCCAGCAGTGAAGGCCACTGGATCGTCGGGGCCTACGAGCAGTACTTC. It encodes CASSEGHWIVGAYEQYF.

This clonotype was recorded a few times. CDR3 DNA sequence: TGTGCCAGCACCCAGGTGGGGTCTGGAAACACCATATATTTT. Protein sequence: CASTQVGSGNTIYF. The chain is built from TRBV7-6 and TRBJ1-3; no definite D call. The CDR3 contains 14 residues. Germline V gene data show CDR1 as SGHVS and CDR2 as FNYEAQ. V was shortened by 7 bases and J by 1 base, with 11 bases between the two germline ends.

The chain carries TRBV5-1 and TRBJ2-3, with a weak D call TRBD1 (5 bases). The germline V and J ends were trimmed by 4 bases and 4 bases, with 13 bases remaining between them. The CDR3 contains 14 residues. Germline loops: CDR1 SGHRS, CDR2 YFSETQ. CDR3 protein: CASSPRQGPDTQYF. For the CDR3, the DNA is TGCGCCAGCAGCCCTCGGCAGGGCCCAGATACGCAGTATTTT.

This clonotype was recorded a few times. V is TRBV12-3 or TRBV12-4 and J is TRBJ2-7, with 13 bases lining up with TRBD2. This CDR3 is built from 16 residues. V gave up 7 bases and J gave up 7 bases; unmatched junction bases: 13. CDR3 region: CASTSGLAGPSGEQYF. Here the CDR3 DNA reads TGTGCCAGCACCTCGGGACTAGCGGGGCCGTCGGGGGAGCAGTACTTC.

Only a few counts were recorded for this clonotype. The rearrangement uses TRBV6-2 or TRBV6-3 and TRBJ2-7, with D uncertain. The CDR3 spans 11 residues. Germline V CDR1 and CDR2: MNHEY, SVGEGT. The germline V and J ends were trimmed by 3 bases and 5 bases, with 5 bases remaining between them. The chain's CDR3 is CASSYVDEQYF. The DNA of the CDR3 is TGTGCCAGCAGTTATGTCGACGAGCAGTACTTC.

This chain uses TRBV12-3 or TRBV12-4 with TRBJ1-5; the match to TRBD1 covers 8 bases. This CDR3 is built from 15 residues. V lost 3 bases to trimming and J lost 1 base; unmatched junction nucleotides: 2. The CDR3 bases are TGTGCCAGCAGTTTGAACAGGGGGAGCAATCAGCCCCAGCATTTT. Residues: CASSLNRGSNQPQHF.

The table lists this clonotype with a few counts. This chain uses TRBV20-1 with TRBJ1-2; 9 bases match TRBD1. The J segment lost 7 bases and the V segment lost 0 bases, leaving 12 bases of the junction unmatched. Looked up from germline, CDR1 is DFQATT and CDR2 is SNEGSKA (reference sequence). This CDR3 comprises 16 residues. Here the CDR3 reads CSARDLILGTGSGYTF. The CDR3 DNA reads TGCAGTGCTAGAGATTTGATCCTCGGGACAGGGAGTGGCTACACCTTC.

The rearrangement links TRBV7-9 to TRBJ2-5; TRBD1 is a possible D gene (6 bases). The CDR3 totals 15 residues. Germline values: CDR1 SEHNR, CDR2 FQNEAQ (reference sequence). V lost 5 bases and J lost 5, with 18 bases in between. The CDR3 reads CASSGTTSGVETQYF. In DNA form, the CDR3 reads TGTGCCAGCAGCGGTACCACCTCAGGGGTGGAGACCCAGTACTTC.

The J gene is TRBJ1-1, the V gene TRBV7-9; possible D gene TRBD1, 5 bases. Per germline, CDR1 SEHNR and CDR2 FQNEAQ (reference sequence). The CDR3 extends over 19 amino acids. Deletions cut 5 bases from V and 0 bases from J, with 25 bases between. DNA for the CDR3: TGTGCCAGCAGCCCTTATAGTGCGGGAAGAGGGGTTGTGAACACTGAAGCTTTCTTT. It translates to CASSPYSAGRGVVNTEAFF.